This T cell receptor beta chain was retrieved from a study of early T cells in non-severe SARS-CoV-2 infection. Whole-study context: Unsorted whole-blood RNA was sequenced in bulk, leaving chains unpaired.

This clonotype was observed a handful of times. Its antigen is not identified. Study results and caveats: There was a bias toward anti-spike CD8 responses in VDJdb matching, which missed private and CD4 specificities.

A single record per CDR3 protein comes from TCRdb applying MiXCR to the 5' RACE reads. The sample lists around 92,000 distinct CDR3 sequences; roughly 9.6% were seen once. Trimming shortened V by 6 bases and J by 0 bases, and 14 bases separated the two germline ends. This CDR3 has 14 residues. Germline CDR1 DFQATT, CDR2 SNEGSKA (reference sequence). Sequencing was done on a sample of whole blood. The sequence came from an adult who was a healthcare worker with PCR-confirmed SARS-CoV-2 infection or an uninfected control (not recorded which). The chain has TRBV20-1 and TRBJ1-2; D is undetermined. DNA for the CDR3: TGCAGTGCCCTAGACCCCGCAGCTAACTATGGCTACACCTTC. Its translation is CSALDPAANYGYTF.